The sequence of this T cell receptor beta chain was determined in a study of T cell clonotyping in hematopoietic cell transplantation. Notes on the study in general: Higher Inverse Simpson Index values in graft donor and pretransplant recipient predicted broader posttransplant TCR diversity.

Notes on this clone: Its specificity is not known.

The protocol was immunoSEQ multiplex PCR, while the TCRdb copy is restricted to in-frame clones and leaves out a portion. The sample shows around 11,000 clones, around 90% of them seen only once. Recipients were bled about 28 days pretransplant and at posttransplant days 30, 100, 180. Trimming stripped 4 bases from V and 7 bases from J, with 14 bases between. In germline, CDR1 is SGHAT, CDR2 FQNNGV. The CDR3 loop spans 15 amino acids. Source: PBMCs, taken 180 days after allogeneic stem cell transplant. The TCR originated in a male patient aged 55 to 69 who had an allogeneic stem cell transplant from an unrelated donor, so the T cells may come from the graft donor. Some clones in this sample may be carry-over from other donors' samples. The chain couples TRBV11-2 to TRBJ1-6, with D possibly TRBD1 on 6 matching bases. CDR3 nucleotide sequence: TGTGCCAGCAGCTCACCGGACAGATGGAATTCACCCCTCCACTTT. Protein product: CASSSPDRWNSPLHF.